This T cell receptor beta chain originates from a study of CD8+ T cells in alopecia areata. Following extraction, RNA underwent reverse transcription to cDNA, which served as the sequencing template. Using immunoSEQ multiplex PCR, the repertoire was profiled, and TCRdb retains in-frame clones only, with some absent. The sample lists around 100,000 clones; 60% were seen once. Treatment noted: oral pan-JAK inhibitor, 5-10 mg twice daily. V lost 0 bases and J 1 base, leaving 10 bases between the germline ends. Germline-derived CDR1 and CDR2 are SGDLS and YYNGEE. This CDR3 has 15 amino acids. The TCR comes from a human donor with alopecia areata. The chain links TRBV9 to TRBJ2-5, with D tentatively TRBD1 or TRBD2 (5 bases each). The sample was CD8+ T cells sorted from blood, taken at approximately week 56, from a patient treated with tofacitinib. DNA of the CDR3: TGTGCCAGCAGCGTAGCTTTGGGGGTCCAAGAGACCCAGTACTTC. It yields the protein CASSVALGVQETQYF.